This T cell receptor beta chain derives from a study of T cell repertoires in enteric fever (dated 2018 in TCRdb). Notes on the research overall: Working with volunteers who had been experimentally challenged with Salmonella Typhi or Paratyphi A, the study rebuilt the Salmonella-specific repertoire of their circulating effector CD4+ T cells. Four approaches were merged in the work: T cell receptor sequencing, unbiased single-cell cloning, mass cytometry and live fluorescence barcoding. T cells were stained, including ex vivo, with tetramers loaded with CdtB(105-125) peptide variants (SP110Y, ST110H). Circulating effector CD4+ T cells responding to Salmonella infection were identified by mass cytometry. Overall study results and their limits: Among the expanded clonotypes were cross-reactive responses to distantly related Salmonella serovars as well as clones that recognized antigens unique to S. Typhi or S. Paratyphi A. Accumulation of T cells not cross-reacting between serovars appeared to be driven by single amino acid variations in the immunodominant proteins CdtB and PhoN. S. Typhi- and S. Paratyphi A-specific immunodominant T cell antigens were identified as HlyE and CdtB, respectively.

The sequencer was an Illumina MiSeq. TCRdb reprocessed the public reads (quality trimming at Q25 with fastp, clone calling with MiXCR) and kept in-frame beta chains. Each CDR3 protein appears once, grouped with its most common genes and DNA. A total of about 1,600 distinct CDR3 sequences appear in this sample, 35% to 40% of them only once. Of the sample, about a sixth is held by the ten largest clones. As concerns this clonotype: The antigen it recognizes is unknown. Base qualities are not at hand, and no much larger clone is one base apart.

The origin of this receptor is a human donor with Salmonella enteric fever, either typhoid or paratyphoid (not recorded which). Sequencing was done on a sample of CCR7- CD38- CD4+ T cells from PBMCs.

Here is the DNA: TGCGCCAGCAGCCCAGGGACGGTTGAGGCCTACGAGCAGTACTTC. Its product reads: CASSPGTVEAYEQYF. Here the chain combines TRBV5-1 and TRBJ2-7; the D gene is perhaps TRBD1 or TRBD2, each of them matching over 5 bases. Counted from cysteine to phenylalanine, this CDR3 has 15 amino acids. The retained sequence is limited to the CDR3, 45 bases, with the frame set at the first base. Sequences SGHRS (CDR1) and YFSETQ (CDR2) are obtained from the germline V gene. The V and J ends are trimmed by 4 bases and 2 bases, leaving 16 bases between them.